A single sample is the source of the 12 T cell receptor beta chains below, sequenced in a study of cytomegalovirus exposure and HLA in healthy donors. Vbeta (60) and Jbeta (13) primers were used in the PCR. Measured with immunoSEQ multiplex PCR; TCRdb has only the in-frame clones, and not every one. The sample records approximately 150,000 clones, about three quarters being singletons. Material for sequencing was PBMCs. The receptors originated from a man aged 30 to 39 in good health and CMV-seropositive.

The chain has TRBV28 and TRBJ1-1; D is unclear. CDR3 length equals 13 residues. Germline CDR1 and CDR2: MDHEN and SYDVKM. With 7 bases removed from V and 4 bases from J, the gap between germline ends came to 13 bases. The CDR3 nucleotides read TGTGCCAGCAATCTGTCGAGATTCACTGAAGCTTTCTTT. Its protein product is CASNLSRFTEAFF.

This chain connects TRBV19 to TRBJ1-1; no reliable D call. V shed 5 bases and J shed 1 base, with 8 bases lying between them. Germline CDR1 is LNHDA and CDR2 is SQIVND (reference sequence). The CDR3 sequence is 13 residues long. CDR3 residues: CASSLARNTEAFF. CDR3 nucleotide sequence: TGTGCCAGTAGTTTAGCCAGGAACACTGAAGCTTTCTTT.

Concerning this clone: The junction does not match germline at one end; this may be a read error. The V gene is TRBV6-6, the J gene TRBJ2-3, with a weak D call TRBD2 (5 bases). This CDR3 has 12 amino acids. Germline lookup yields CDR1 MNHNY and CDR2 SVGAGI (reference sequence). This chain's CDR3 is CASRASTDTQYF. The DNA for the CDR3 is TGTGCCAGCAGGGCTAGCACGGATACGCAGTATTTT.

The CDR3 loop reads CASSKGTSGTIRETQYF. Written as DNA, the CDR3 is TGTGCCAGCAGCAAAGGGACTAGCGGGACGATTCGAGAGACCCAGTACTTC. The V gene is TRBV21-1, the J gene TRBJ2-5; TRBD2, the table's D call, lacks a check against the DNA. TRBV21-1 is listed as a pseudogene. This CDR3 region has 17 residues.

The chain has TRBV7-3 and TRBJ1-2; D ambiguous. Trimming stripped 2 bases from V and 8 bases from J, with 12 bases between. CDR1 and CDR2 (germline): SGHTA, FQGTGA. CDR3 length equals 13 residues. The CDR3 DNA sequence: TGTGCCAGCAGCTTAGGAGAGGGAAGAGGCTACACCTTC. Translated: CASSLGEGRGYTF.

The CDR3 protein is CASSQQGAYEQYF. The CDR3 DNA reads as TGTGCCAGCAGCCAACAGGGGGCCTACGAGCAGTACTTC. The V call is TRBV6-1, the J call TRBJ2-7, with 8 bases lining up with TRBD1. The junction had 3 bases not matched to a gene; V was cut back by 6 bases and J by 2 bases. Germline values: CDR1 MNHNS, CDR2 SASEGT. The CDR3 consists of 13 residues.

The V call is TRBV6-6, the J call TRBJ2-7; D is possibly TRBD1 (5 bases). This CDR3 is 14 amino acids long. Germline CDR1 reads MNHNY; CDR2 reads SVGAGI (reference sequence). With 7 bases removed from V and 3 bases from J, the gap between germline ends came to 16 bases. The CDR3 protein is CASTQGVSDYEQYF. The CDR3 nucleotides are TGTGCCAGCACCCAAGGGGTCTCAGACTACGAGCAGTACTTC.

The rearrangement joins TRBV6-5 to TRBJ2-5, with 8 bases identical to TRBD1. The length of the CDR3 is 14 residues. Germline V gene lookup returns CDR1 MNHEY and CDR2 SVGAGI. The ends lost 7 bases at V and 4 bases at J; junction bases unmatched: 8. This chain's CDR3 is CASTWTGSSETQYF. CDR3 coding DNA: TGTGCCAGCACTTGGACAGGGTCTTCAGAGACCCAGTACTTC.

This clone appeared a single time. The chain uses TRBV5-6 and TRBJ2-7; no firm D call. The CDR3 is 11 amino acids. V lost 3 bases, J lost 6 bases, and 7 bases lay in between. Germline values: CDR1 SGHDT, CDR2 YYEEEE. The CDR3 protein is CASSSGFEQYF. CDR3 in DNA: TGTGCCAGCAGCTCAGGCTTCGAGCAGTACTTC.

This clone was observed a handful of times. The genes are TRBV27 and TRBJ2-7, with D hard to call. The germline CDR1 and CDR2 sequences are MNHEY and SMNVEV (reference sequence). The CDR3 has 13 amino acids. V gave up 4 bases and J gave up 0 bases, with 7 bases separating them. The CDR3 protein is CASSSPSSYEQYF. CDR3 bases: TGTGCCAGCAGTTCCCCGAGCTCCTACGAGCAGTACTTC.

The J gene is TRBJ2-3, the V gene TRBV6-5, with D perhaps matching TRBD1 (5 bases). Between the trimmed V and J ends, which lost 0 bases and 2 bases, there was a span of 9 bases. CDR3 length: 15 residues. CDR1 and CDR2 from the germline V gene are MNHEY and SVGAGI. The CDR3 coding sequence is TGTGCCAGCAGTTACTCGGACACCTCCACAGATACGCAGTATTTT. Its protein product is CASSYSDTSTDTQYF.

The V and J genes are TRBV7-6 and TRBJ2-7, with 13 bases lining up with TRBD2. CDR3 length equals 16 residues. V dropped 5 bases and J dropped 1; count of bases not matched to a gene: 5. Looked up from germline, CDR1 is SGHVS and CDR2 is FNYEAQ. The CDR3 nucleotides read TGTGCCAGCAGCACGTTACTAGCGGGAGGGTCCTACGAGCAGTACTTC. Translated, it gives CASSTLLAGGSYEQYF.